Described below is a single TCR beta chain sequence and its context. The CDR3 covers 15 residues. V lost 6 bases and J lost 0; bases outside the gene matches: 4. Germline values: CDR1 SNHLY, CDR2 FYNNEI. This specimen comes from a study of T cell changes during pregnancy in multiple sclerosis. Using immunoSEQ multiplex PCR, the repertoire was profiled, and TCRdb retains in-frame clones only, with some absent. The table records tens of thousands of clones, over 80% of them present only once. This material consisted of peripheral blood, taken in the first trimester of pregnancy. The receptor was derived from a female donor in good health, enrolled as a control in a pregnancy study. The rearrangement links TRBV2 to TRBJ2-1, with 8 bases fitting TRBD2. CDR3 coding DNA: TGTGCCAGCAGGCCTCTAGCGGGCTCCTACAATGAGCAGTTCTTC. Protein: CASRPLAGSYNEQFF.